A single sample is the source of the 21 T cell receptor beta chains below, sequenced in a study of cytomegalovirus exposure and HLA in healthy donors. Here immunoSEQ multiplex PCR was the method, and the copy in TCRdb shows in-frame clones only, minus some. The table has roughly 70,000 clones, 90% to 95% seen once; the top ten hold 3% to 3.5%. Sequenced: PBMCs. These receptors originate from a man aged 18 to 30 in good health and CMV-seronegative.

CDR3: CASSLVVYEQYF. CDR3 coding DNA: TGTGCCAGCAGCTTAGTAGTCTACGAGCAGTACTTC. The rearrangement joins TRBV7-2 to TRBJ2-7; D is unresolved. The CDR3 extends over 12 amino acids. Trimming removed 1 base from V and 3 bases from J, with 4 bases in between. Germline CDR1 reads SGHTA; CDR2 reads FQGNSA.

The chain joins TRBV11-1 to TRBJ2-1, with 8 bases matching TRBD2. Germline V gives CDR1 SGHAT, CDR2 FQDESV (reference sequence). The CDR3 is 15 residues long. The V segment lost 1 base and the J segment 10 bases; nucleotides outside the gene matches: 9. The CDR3 sequence is CASSLVSGGTIEQFF. In nucleotides, the CDR3 is TGTGCCAGCAGCTTAGTGAGCGGGGGTACCATAGAGCAGTTCTTC.

J is TRBJ1-6 and V is TRBV12-1; the table gives TRBD1 as D, unverified against the DNA. TRBV12-1 is tagged as a pseudogene. CDR3 size: 17 residues. CDR3 nucleotides: TGTGCCAGCAGCACCGGATACAGGGGGCGAAGGAATTCACCCCTCCACTTT. As protein: CASSTGYRGRRNSPLHF.

V is TRBV6-1 and J is TRBJ2-1, with D perhaps matching TRBD2 (6 bases). CDR1 MNHNS and CDR2 SASEGT come from the germline V gene. This CDR3 region has 15 residues. Trimming stripped 7 bases from V and 2 bases from J, with 15 bases between. In DNA form, the CDR3 reads TGTGCCAGCACCGACCTCGGCGGGGCCTACAATGAGCAGTTCTTC. Translating it yields CASTDLGGAYNEQFF.

The chain employs TRBV27 and TRBJ2-5; TRBD2 agrees at 15 bases. The V segment lost 0 bases and the J segment 6 bases; nucleotides outside the gene matches: 8. This CDR3 has 18 amino acids. Looked up from germline, CDR1 is MNHEY and CDR2 is SMNVEV (reference sequence). CDR3 sequence: CASSLSEAGLAGGQTQYF. Here the CDR3 DNA reads TGTGCCAGCAGTTTATCGGAGGCAGGACTAGCGGGGGGGCAGACCCAGTACTTC.

The genes are TRBV19 and TRBJ2-2; D is perhaps TRBD2 (7 bases). Trimming removed 4 bases at V and 0 bases at J, with 21 bases between. Germline loops: CDR1 LNHDA, CDR2 SQIVND (reference sequence). The CDR3 sequence is 19 residues long. As DNA, the CDR3 is TGTGCCAGTAGTAGTCATGGTATGCCGCGGGGGCCGAACACCGGGGAGCTGTTTTTT. This encodes CASSSHGMPRGPNTGELFF. The variable domain in full, with the rest retrieved from reference TRBV19 and TRBJ2-2, is DGGITQSPKYLFRKEGQNVTLSCEQNLNHDAMYWYRQDPGQGLRLIYYSQIVNDFQKGDIAEGYSVSREKKESFPLTVTSAQKNPTAFYLCASSSHGMPRGPNTGELFFGEGSRLTVL.

In nucleotides, the CDR3 is TGTGCCAGCAGTGAAGGGGGACTGGGGTCCCCCTACGAGCAGTACTTC. It encodes CASSEGGLGSPYEQYF. V gene TRBV6-1 combines with J gene TRBJ2-7; D may be TRBD2 (6 bases). Germline-derived CDR1 and CDR2 are MNHNS and SASEGT. Trimming removed 1 base at V and 2 bases at J, with 15 bases between. CDR3 length: 16 amino acids.

The genes are TRBV29-1 and TRBJ2-5; 8 bases are a match to TRBD1. The CDR3 consists of 17 residues. Germline lookup yields CDR1 SQVTM and CDR2 ANQGSEA. V gave up 8 bases and J gave up 0 bases; unmatched junction bases: 17. The CDR3 loop reads CSTTPGQGLEYQETQYF. The CDR3 bases are TGCAGCACTACACCCGGACAGGGTCTAGAGTACCAAGAGACCCAGTACTTC. The full variable domain, rest sourced from reference TRBV29-1 and TRBJ2-5, is SAVISQKPSRDICQRGTSLTIQCQVDSQVTMMFWYRQQPGQSLTLIATANQGSEATYESGFVIDKFPISRPNLTFSTLTVSNMSPEDSSIYLCSTTPGQGLEYQETQYFGPGTRLLVL.

This rearrangement joins TRBV29-1 to TRBJ2-3; the D gene is possibly TRBD2 (5 bases). The CDR3 covers 13 residues. CDR1 is SQVTM and CDR2 is ANQGSEA in the germline V gene. Trimming shortened V by 7 bases and J by 3 bases, and 14 bases separated the two germline ends. CDR3 bases: TGCAGCGCTGGCAGCGGTGGTACAGATACGCAGTATTTT. Translated: CSAGSGGTDTQYF.

The chain links TRBV28 to TRBJ1-1; possible D gene TRBD1, 5 bases. This CDR3 comprises 14 residues. The V end was cut by 4 bases, the J end by 3 bases, with 12 bases between. Per germline, CDR1 MDHEN and CDR2 SYDVKM. The CDR3 region has the DNA TGTGCCAGCAGTTCCCCTGGGGGGGACACTGAAGCTTTCTTT. It specifies CASSSPGGDTEAFF.

The chain carries TRBV5-1 and TRBJ2-5; TRBD2 is a possible D gene (6 bases). The length of the CDR3 is 15 residues. The germline gives CDR1 SGHRS, CDR2 YFSETQ. Trimming removed 8 bases at V and 2 bases at J, with 19 bases between. The CDR3 spells CASRGSERGQETQYF. DNA of the CDR3: TGCGCCAGTCGGGGGTCCGAGAGGGGTCAAGAGACCCAGTACTTC.

The chain has TRBV6-6 and TRBJ2-5; no clear D. The germline V gene has CDR1 MNHNY and CDR2 SVGAGI (reference sequence). The V gene lost 0 bases and the J gene lost 5 bases, with 10 bases spanning the gap. This CDR3 is built from 14 residues. CDR3 sequence (DNA): TGTGCCAGCAGTTACTCGACGGCGGAGGAGACCCAGTACTTC. Translation gives CASSYSTAEETQYF.

This clone showed up just once. The rearrangement links TRBV9 to TRBJ1-2, with D possibly being TRBD1 (5 bases). V was shortened by 4 bases and J by 3 bases, with 10 bases between the two germline ends. The CDR3 extends over 13 amino acids. Germline lookup yields CDR1 SGDLS and CDR2 YYNGEE. The CDR3 sequence is CASSPKTDYGYTF. CDR3 DNA: TGTGCCAGCAGCCCTAAGACAGACTATGGCTACACCTTC.

The genes are TRBV7-9 and TRBJ1-3; D remains ambiguous. Germline values: CDR1 SEHNR, CDR2 FQNEAQ (reference sequence). CDR3 length: 13 amino acids. Trimming stripped 5 bases from V and 2 bases from J, with 7 bases between. CDR3 amino acids: CASSPSTGNTIYF. The CDR3 DNA reads TGTGCCAGCAGCCCGTCTACTGGAAACACCATATATTTT.

The chain joins TRBV6-6 to TRBJ2-2; a weak D match, TRBD1 (6 bases). This CDR3 spans 12 amino acids. V was trimmed by 7 bases and J by 13 bases, leaving 16 bases between them. Germline values: CDR1 MNHNY, CDR2 SVGAGI (reference sequence). The CDR3 DNA reads TGTGCCAGCATCGGACAGCCCTCGCTGCTGTTTTTT. Translation gives CASIGQPSLLFF.

The chain employs TRBV28 and TRBJ1-1, with D tentatively TRBD1 (5 bases). With 2 bases removed from V and 8 bases from J, the gap between germline ends came to 6 bases. Germline CDR1 and CDR2: MDHEN and SYDVKM. CDR3 length: 11 residues. The CDR3 DNA follows: TGTGCCAGCAGTTTAGACAGCGAAGCTTTCTTT. It codes for CASSLDSEAFF.

The chain is built from TRBV10-3 and TRBJ2-7; 7 nucleotides match TRBD2. Germline lookup yields CDR1 ENHRY and CDR2 SYGVKD. J lost 2 bases, V lost 2 bases, and 0 bases had no gene match. The length of the CDR3 is 13 residues. For the CDR3, the DNA is TGTGCCATCAGTGAGACTAGCGCCTACGAGCAGTACTTC. Encoded protein: CAISETSAYEQYF.

This chain links TRBV27 with TRBJ2-5, with 11 bases aligning to TRBD1. J gave up 2 bases and V 2 bases, and 1 base lay outside the gene matches. Germline CDR1 MNHEY, CDR2 SMNVEV (reference sequence). The CDR3 is 15 residues long. The CDR3 spells CASSLGTGGQETQYF. In DNA form, the CDR3 reads TGTGCCAGCAGTTTAGGGACAGGGGGTCAAGAGACCCAGTACTTC.

This chain connects TRBV27 to TRBJ1-1, with 10 bases fitting TRBD1. This CDR3 has 15 amino acids. V shed 3 bases, J shed 3 bases, and the junction held 4 bases outside the gene matches. From germline, CDR1 is MNHEY and CDR2 SMNVEV (reference sequence). CDR3 in DNA: TGTGCCAGCAGTTTTGGGACAGGGGACGACACTGAAGCTTTCTTT. It codes for CASSFGTGDDTEAFF.

This chain links TRBV7-8 with TRBJ1-1, with no clear D. The germline gives CDR1 SGHVS, CDR2 FQNEAQ. V was cut by 5 bases and J by 1 base, with 11 bases left in between. The CDR3 spans 14 residues. CDR3 nucleotides: TGTGCCAGCAGCCCCCAAGAGTGGAACACTGAAGCTTTCTTT. Protein: CASSPQEWNTEAFF.

Here the CDR3 reads CASSEDRGQGQYF. In DNA, the CDR3 is TGTGCCAGCAGTGAAGACAGGGGGCAGGGGCAGTACTTC. The rearrangement links TRBV6-1 to TRBJ2-7; 9 bases map to TRBD1. CDR1 is MNHNS and CDR2 is SASEGT in the germline V gene. This CDR3 region has 13 residues. Trimming at V came to 1 base and at J to 9 bases, leaving 4 bases not matched to a gene.